The 5 T cell receptor beta chains given below trace back to one sample, sequenced in a study of shared clonotypes between healthy human individuals. Profiled with immunoSEQ multiplex PCR; TCRdb holds only in-frame clones, not every one. Found here are fewer than 850,000 clones, 90% of them singletons; the top ten hold 30% to 35%. Sequenced sample: memory CD8+ T cells from PBMCs. Regarding subset: CD45RO+ cells pooled with CCR7-negative TemRA cells. All receptors come from a young man in good health. Some clones in this sample may be carry-over from other donors' samples.

Worth noting for this clone: This CDR3 is also generated by other DNA sequences in the sample. The chain couples TRBV7-9 to TRBJ2-5; perhaps TRBD2 as D (6 bases). This CDR3 has 16 residues. Germline assignment: CDR1 SEHNR and CDR2 FQNEAQ (reference sequence). Trimming shortened V by 4 bases and J by 4 bases, and 19 bases separated the two germline ends. CDR3 region: CASSYLVGRDLETQYF. As DNA, the CDR3 is TGTGCCAGCAGCTACTTAGTAGGGCGGGATTTAGAGACCCAGTACTTC.

The chain links TRBV13 to TRBJ2-5, with D hard to call. Germline CDR1 reads PRHDT; CDR2 reads FYEKMQ (reference sequence). V lost 4 bases and J lost 5, with 11 bases in between. CDR3 size: 13 residues. CDR3 nucleotide sequence: TGTGCCAGCAGCTCGGTTGGGTTGGAGACCCAGTACTTC. Protein product: CASSSVGLETQYF.

This clone was counted once. The chain has TRBV5-1 and TRBJ1-1; a weak D match, TRBD1 (6 bases). CDR1 SGHRS and CDR2 YFSETQ come from the germline V gene. The germline V and J ends were trimmed by 4 bases and 1 base, with 17 bases remaining between them. This CDR3 comprises 16 residues. The DNA for the CDR3 is TGCGCCAGCAGCCCCACAACGGGGGGCCAGAACACTGAAGCTTTCTTT. Its protein is CASSPTTGGQNTEAFF.

The chain employs TRBV13 and TRBJ2-5; no firm D call. The ends were cut back, 0 bases at V and 5 bases at J, with 10 bases in the middle. This CDR3 comprises 14 residues. Germline CDR1 and CDR2: PRHDT and FYEKMQ (reference sequence). The CDR3 nucleotides read TGTGCCAGCAGCTTAGGCCTGCCCCGGGAGACCCAGTACTTC. Translated: CASSLGLPRETQYF. Full variable domain (outside the CDR3, taken from reference TRBV13 and TRBJ2-5): AAGVIQSPRHLIKEKRETATLKCYPIPRHDTVYWYQQGPGQDPQFLISFYEKMQSDKGSIPDRFSAQQFSDYHSELNMSSLELGDSALYFCASSLGLPRETQYFGPGTRLLVL.

This chain connects TRBV5-1 to TRBJ1-1; D call uncertain. CDR1 is SGHRS, CDR2 YFSETQ, per germline. V dropped 5 bases and J dropped 2 bases, with 7 bases sitting between them. The CDR3 is 12 residues long. CDR3 in amino acids: CASRLGNTEAFF. CDR3 nucleotide sequence: TGCGCCAGCAGACTTGGAAACACTGAAGCTTTCTTT.